Listed here are 13 T cell receptor beta chains from one sample, sequenced in a study of blood T cell repertoires in COVID-19. Measured with immunoSEQ multiplex PCR; TCRdb has only the in-frame clones, and not every one. The sample has 400,000 to 550,000 clones, more than 85% seen once. Sequences were obtained from peripheral blood. The receptors were gathered from a woman younger than 45 with acute or convalescent COVID-19.

In regard to this clone: Different DNA sequences within this sample yield the same CDR3. The V gene is TRBV6-5, the J gene TRBJ1-5; D is possibly TRBD1 (5 bases). The CDR3 contains 14 residues. V lost 2 bases and J 3 bases, leaving 8 bases between the germline ends. The germline V gene has CDR1 MNHEY and CDR2 SVGAGI. CDR3 in amino acids: CASSYSRDNQPQHF. CDR3 DNA: TGTGCCAGCAGTTACAGCAGGGACAATCAGCCCCAGCATTTT.

The chain carries TRBV5-6 and TRBJ2-1; D is perhaps TRBD2 (5 bases). Trimming left V 0 bases short and J 4 bases short, with 8 bases between. The CDR3 totals 14 residues. Germline CDR1 reads SGHDT; CDR2 reads YYEEEE. The CDR3 bases are TGTGCCAGCAGCTTGGGGACTTCGTACAATGAGCAGTTCTTC. Protein sequence: CASSLGTSYNEQFF.

The rearrangement uses TRBV2 and TRBJ2-3; D gene unclear. The CDR3 spans 15 residues. Germline CDR1 is SNHLY and CDR2 is FYNNEI. Trimming removed 1 base at V and 2 bases at J, with 10 bases between. The CDR3 here is CASSEGPLPTDTQYF. CDR3 coding DNA: TGTGCCAGCAGTGAAGGTCCCCTACCCACAGATACGCAGTATTTT.

The gene calls are TRBV5-1 and TRBJ2-5, with a tentative D call TRBD2 (6 bases). The CDR3 contains 14 residues. Germline CDR1 and CDR2: SGHRS and YFSETQ. V shed 0 bases and J shed 5 bases, with 11 bases lying between them. This CDR3 reads CASSLGPREETQYF. The CDR3 DNA reads as TGCGCCAGCAGCTTGGGGCCTCGGGAGGAGACCCAGTACTTC.

The chain recombines TRBV19 with TRBJ1-1; D might be TRBD1 (5 bases). V gave up 3 bases and J gave up 4 bases, with 15 bases separating them. Per the germline V gene, CDR1 is LNHDA and CDR2 is SQIVND (reference sequence). The CDR3 is 15 residues long. The CDR3 sequence is CASSISGGMSTEAFF. The CDR3 nucleotides read TGTGCCAGTAGTATTTCCGGGGGAATGAGCACTGAAGCTTTCTTT.

V is TRBV7-9 and J is TRBJ1-3, with a tentative D call TRBD1 (5 bases). This CDR3 comprises 15 residues. V lost 1 base and J 4 bases, leaving 11 bases between the germline ends. CDR1 is SEHNR, CDR2 FQNEAQ, per germline (reference sequence). This chain's CDR3 is CASSLGQHVGNTIYF. CDR3 coding DNA: TGTGCCAGCAGCTTAGGACAGCATGTGGGAAACACCATATATTTT. Full variable domain (missing parts from reference TRBV7-9 and TRBJ1-3): DTGVSQNPRHKITKRGQNVTFRCDPISEHNRLYWYRQTLGQGPEFLTYFQNEAQLEKSRLLSDRFSAERPKGSFSTLEIQRTEQGDSAMYLCASSLGQHVGNTIYFGEGSWLTVV.

The chain is built from TRBV5-4 and TRBJ2-1, with TRBD2 matching 10 bases. The CDR3 has 15 residues. The germline CDR1 and CDR2 sequences are SGHNT and YYREEE (reference sequence). The J segment lost 5 bases and the V segment lost 5 bases, leaving 7 bases of the junction unmatched. CDR3 in DNA: TGTGCCAGCAGTCCGACTAGCGGGCTAAACAATGAGCAGTTCTTC. Translating it yields CASSPTSGLNNEQFF.

This clone was observed a single time. The V gene is TRBV7-3, the J gene TRBJ2-1; TRBD2 aligns across 13 bases. J was trimmed by 8 bases and V by 5 bases; bases with no gene match: 9. Germline loops: CDR1 SGHTA, CDR2 FQGTGA. This CDR3 has 16 residues. The CDR3 loop reads CASSTQLAGGPHEQFF. The CDR3, as DNA: TGTGCCAGCAGCACCCAACTAGCGGGGGGGCCCCATGAGCAGTTCTTC.

V and J are TRBV5-4 and TRBJ2-3, with D unclear. The germline V gene encodes CDR1 SGHNT and CDR2 YYREEE (reference sequence). CDR3 size: 12 residues. Trimming took off 4 bases at V and 3 bases at J, with 6 bases between the two ends. The CDR3 DNA reads TGTGCCAGCAGCACACTAACAGATACGCAGTATTTT. Translation: CASSTLTDTQYF.

The CDR3 nucleotides are TGCGCCAGCAGCGGCGGACAGACCCTCAACTACAATGAGCAGTTCTTC. Its translation: CASSGGQTLNYNEQFF. J is TRBJ2-1 and V is TRBV5-1; D perhaps matches TRBD1 (6 bases). The CDR3 is 16 amino acids. The germline V gene encodes CDR1 SGHRS and CDR2 YFSETQ. Between the trimmed V and J ends, which lost 4 bases and 3 bases, there was a span of 17 bases. Filled out from reference TRBV5-1 and TRBJ2-1, the complete variable domain reads KAGVTQTPRYLIKTRGQQVTLSCSPISGHRSVSWYQQTPGQGLQFLFEYFSETQRNKGNFPGRFSGRQFSNSRSEMNVSTLELGDSALYLCASSGGQTLNYNEQFFGPGTRLTVL.

The chain carries TRBV30 and TRBJ2-3, with D hard to call. Trimming removed 7 bases at V and 5 bases at J, with 16 bases between. Germline values: CDR1 GTSNPN, CDR2 SVGIG (reference sequence). CDR3 length equals 13 residues. This CDR3 reads CAFDITHGDTQYF. CDR3 nucleotides: TGTGCCTTCGACATTACGCATGGAGATACGCAGTATTTT.

This chain uses TRBV5-1 with TRBJ1-6, with 10 bases lining up with TRBD1. Germline CDR1 reads SGHRS; CDR2 reads YFSETQ. The CDR3 length is 13 residues. The V gene end was trimmed by 0 bases and the J gene end by 15 bases; junction bases not matched to a gene: 3. CDR3 in DNA: TGCGCCAGCAGCTTGGAGGGACAGGGGAGCCTCCACTTT. It codes for CASSLEGQGSLHF. Complete variable domain (other parts from reference TRBV5-1 and TRBJ1-6): KAGVTQTPRYLIKTRGQQVTLSCSPISGHRSVSWYQQTPGQGLQFLFEYFSETQRNKGNFPGRFSGRQFSNSRSEMNVSTLELGDSALYLCASSLEGQGSLHFGNGTRLTVT.

The chain uses TRBV19 and TRBJ2-2, with 8 bases fitting TRBD1. Germline V gene lookup returns CDR1 LNHDA and CDR2 SQIVND (reference sequence). After removal of 8 bases from V and 3 bases from J, the junction contained 5 bases not matched to a gene. The CDR3 has 14 amino acids. This CDR3 reads CASEGQGYTGELFF. The CDR3 nucleotides read TGTGCCAGTGAAGGACAGGGATACACCGGGGAGCTGTTTTTT.